This TCR beta chain stems from a study of T-cell reconstitution after alpha-beta-depleted transplantation in children. This clonotype has a count of ten or more. As it was prepared, the TCRbeta library received unique molecular identifiers. TCRdb fed the PCR reads into MiXCR, producing one record per CDR3 protein. The sample yields some 600,000 distinct CDR3 sequences, about 15% seen once. This sample comprised PBMCs from the stem cell graft donor, obtained from the stem cell graft. The receptor comes from a human donor who donated a stem cell graft to a child with acute myeloid leukemia.

The chain's CDR3 is CASSPEGTGVGDTQYF. In DNA, the CDR3 is TGTGCCAGCAGCCCAGAGGGGACAGGGGTTGGCGATACGCAGTATTTT. This sequence joins TRBV28 and TRBJ2-3, with TRBD1 matching over 10 bases. This CDR3 is 16 amino acids long. V was clipped by 6 bases and J by 6 bases; unmatched bases: 12. Germline-derived CDR1 and CDR2 are MDHEN and SYDVKM.